These 24 T cell receptor beta chains were sequenced from one sample in a study of blood T cell repertoires in COVID-19. The method was immunoSEQ multiplex PCR; TCRdb's version includes in-frame clones alone and lacks a portion of them. The table shows fewer than 400,000 clones, with over 75% occurring only once. Sequencing input: PBMCs or T cells enriched from blood (not recorded which). Every receptor here comes from a man aged 25 to 45 who had recovered from COVID-19.

This sequence joins TRBV18 and TRBJ1-2, with D tentatively TRBD1 (6 bases). Germline V gene data show CDR1 as KGHSH and CDR2 as LQKENI. CDR3 size: 13 residues. Trimming took 2 bases from V and 7 from J, leaving 11 bases between them. The CDR3 is CASSPNLQGGYTF. The CDR3 DNA reads as TGTGCCAGCTCACCAAATCTACAGGGTGGCTACACCTTC.

V gene TRBV28 combines with J gene TRBJ2-3; 11 bases align to TRBD1. Trimming cost V 5 bases and J 1 base; bases outside gene matches: 8. This CDR3 is 17 amino acids long. Germline V gene sequence: CDR1 MDHEN, CDR2 SYDVKM. CDR3 sequence reads: CASSQKDRGRRTDTQYF. The CDR3 DNA follows: TGTGCCAGCAGTCAAAAGGACAGGGGGCGCCGCACAGATACGCAGTATTTT.

V usage is TRBV12-3 or TRBV12-4 and J usage is TRBJ1-6, with 10 bases fitting TRBD1. The junction had 3 bases not matched to a gene; V was cut back by 7 bases and J by 9 bases. The CDR3 consists of 13 residues. This CDR3 is CASTGTGVSPLHF. The CDR3, as DNA: TGTGCCAGCACCGGGACAGGGGTTTCACCCCTCCACTTT.

This clone was found a few times. This rearrangement joins TRBV2 to TRBJ1-2; D remains ambiguous. Germline lookup yields CDR1 SNHLY and CDR2 FYNNEI. The V and J ends lost 4 bases and 4 bases respectively, with 16 bases between them. This CDR3 spans 15 amino acids. The CDR3 DNA follows: TGTGCCAGCAGTGTCGAAACATACGAATCCTATGGCTACACCTTC. This sequence encodes CASSVETYESYGYTF.

The chain combines TRBV27 with TRBJ1-6; D is undetermined. Between the trimmed V and J ends, which lost 2 bases and 7 bases, there was a span of 24 bases. The CDR3 has 19 residues. Per germline, CDR1 MNHEY and CDR2 SMNVEV (reference sequence). CDR3 residues: CASSLSARPAATLNSPLHF. CDR3 in DNA: TGTGCCAGCAGTTTAAGTGCCCGGCCAGCCGCGACTCTAAATTCACCCCTCCACTTT.

This chain uses TRBV15 with TRBJ2-5; perhaps TRBD2 as D (5 bases). Germline CDR1 and CDR2: LNHNV and YYDKDF (reference sequence). Deletions cut 6 bases from V and 1 base from J, with 18 bases between. This CDR3 comprises 16 residues. The CDR3 sequence is CATRRGPGGSQETQYF. CDR3 nucleotide sequence: TGTGCCACCAGGCGTGGCCCCGGAGGCAGCCAAGAGACCCAGTACTTC.

This CDR3 reads CASSSRTGFNQPQHF. As DNA, the CDR3 is TGTGCCAGCAGCTCACGAACAGGTTTCAATCAGCCCCAGCATTTT. The chain is built from TRBV21-1 and TRBJ1-5; no check of the table's D call, TRBD1, against the DNA was made. TRBV21-1 is assigned pseudogene status. This CDR3 has 15 amino acids.

The rearrangement uses TRBV5-1 and TRBJ2-7; 11 bases map to TRBD1. V lost 4 bases, J lost 4 bases, and 7 bases stayed unmatched. Germline V gene data show CDR1 as SGHRS and CDR2 as YFSETQ. The CDR3 contains 15 residues. CDR3 loop: CASSNTGTGGYEQYF. The CDR3 nucleotides read TGCGCCAGCAGCAACACCGGGACAGGGGGGTACGAGCAGTACTTC.

The chain uses TRBV27 and TRBJ2-7; TRBD2 matches 12 bases. CDR1 is MNHEY and CDR2 is SMNVEV in the germline V gene (reference sequence). Germline trimming cut 2 bases from V and 0 bases from J; bases unmatched to any gene: 2. The CDR3 covers 16 residues. DNA of the CDR3: TGTGCCAGCAGTTTACTAGCGGGGGGGCGCTCCTACGAGCAGTACTTC. As protein: CASSLLAGGRSYEQYF.

Comments on this clone: This sample also contains other DNA sequences that code for the same CDR3. The genes are TRBV9 and TRBJ2-1, with 10 bases that match TRBD2. This CDR3 has 16 amino acids. Looked up from germline, CDR1 is SGDLS and CDR2 is YYNGEE. V dropped 0 bases and J dropped 8; count of bases not matched to a gene: 8. The CDR3 loop is CASSVASSGGAYEQFF. CDR3 in DNA: TGTGCCAGCAGCGTAGCTAGCAGCGGGGGGGCCTATGAGCAGTTCTTC.

The rearrangement uses TRBV18 and TRBJ1-1, with D maybe TRBD1 (6 bases). The CDR3 covers 15 residues. Trimming removed 4 bases at V and 8 bases at J, with 20 bases between. Germline V CDR1 and CDR2: KGHSH, LQKENI. The CDR3 coding sequence is TGTGCCAGCTCACTTTCCTCAGGGGTGCGAAGGGAAGCTTTCTTT. Protein sequence: CASSLSSGVRREAFF. The full variable domain, with the rest looked up from reference TRBV18 and TRBJ1-1, is NAGVMQNPRHLVRRRGQEARLRCSPMKGHSHVYWYRQLPEEGLKFMVYLQKENIIDESGMPKERFSAEFPKEGPSILRIQQVVRGDSAAYFCASSLSSGVRREAFFGQGTRLTVV.

This chain uses TRBV20-1 with TRBJ1-3; D is unresolved. Trimming pared 3 bases from V and 1 base from J, leaving 10 bases between. Germline CDR1 is DFQATT and CDR2 is SNEGSKA (reference sequence). CDR3 length: 14 amino acids. The CDR3 protein is CSASNEGSGNTIYF. The CDR3 DNA sequence: TGCAGTGCTAGTAATGAGGGTTCTGGAAACACCATATATTTT.

The chain couples TRBV30 to TRBJ1-2, with TRBD1 matching 7 bases. Germline-derived CDR1 and CDR2 are GTSNPN and SVGIG (reference sequence). CDR3 length: 12 residues. Germline trimming cut 6 bases from V and 7 bases from J; bases unmatched to any gene: 8. CDR3: CACSDRAGGYTF. Here the CDR3 DNA reads TGTGCCTGCTCCGACAGGGCGGGTGGCTACACCTTC.

The genes are TRBV7-3 and TRBJ2-5; weak D call: TRBD1 (7 bases). CDR1 is SGHTA and CDR2 is FQGTGA in the germline V gene. V lost 5 bases and J 1 base, leaving 14 bases between the germline ends. The CDR3 spans 15 residues. CDR3 in DNA: TGTGCCAGCAGCCAGGGGGGCGGTTTCCAAGAGACCCAGTACTTC. As protein: CASSQGGGFQETQYF.

The rearrangement uses TRBV27 and TRBJ2-7; D might be TRBD2 (5 bases). This CDR3 is built from 12 residues. V gave up 2 bases and J gave up 6 bases, with 8 bases separating them. The germline CDR1 and CDR2 sequences are MNHEY and SMNVEV (reference sequence). This CDR3 reads CASSLIRGEQYF. In nucleotides, the CDR3 is TGTGCCAGCAGTTTAATACGGGGCGAGCAGTACTTC.

The genes are TRBV4-1 and TRBJ2-1; D is uncertain. The CDR3 covers 15 residues. The germline V gene has CDR1 MGHRA and CDR2 YSYEKL. Trimming stripped 0 bases from V and 6 bases from J, with 12 bases between. In DNA, the CDR3 is TGCGCCAGCAGCCAAGATCTGGGCCATCTCAATGAGCAGTTCTTC. Encoded protein: CASSQDLGHLNEQFF.

This clone was seen just once. The chain couples TRBV6-4 to TRBJ2-3, with 12 bases aligning to TRBD1. CDR1 and CDR2 (germline): MRHNA, SNTAGT. Unmatched junction bases numbered 4, after V lost 3 bases and J lost 6 bases. CDR3 length: 15 residues. The CDR3 spells CASSEGTGGKDTQYF. CDR3 nucleotides: TGTGCCAGCAGTGAAGGGACAGGGGGCAAGGATACGCAGTATTTT.

The chain employs TRBV4-2 and TRBJ1-5; D not certain. The CDR3 length is 15 residues. The V and J ends lost 0 bases and 9 bases respectively, with 15 bases between them. CDR1 LGHNA and CDR2 YNFKEQ come from the germline V gene. The CDR3 region has the DNA TGTGCCAGCAGCCAAGAGGTGGCAGGTCAAGGGCCCCAGCATTTT. Translated: CASSQEVAGQGPQHF.

This rearrangement joins TRBV14 to TRBJ2-7, with TRBD2 as a possible D gene (5 bases). CDR3 length: 14 amino acids. Germline CDR1 SGHDN, CDR2 FVKESK. V was shortened by 1 base and J by 3 bases, with 10 bases between the two germline ends. The CDR3 is CASSQARGSYEQYF. For the CDR3, the DNA is TGTGCCAGCAGCCAAGCTCGGGGAAGCTACGAGCAGTACTTC.

This chain links TRBV10-1 with TRBJ1-4, with 10 bases matching TRBD1. The germline V gene encodes CDR1 WNHNN and CDR2 SYGVQD (reference sequence). J was trimmed by 9 bases and V by 3 bases; bases with no gene match: 4. CDR3 length: 14 residues. Here the CDR3 reads CASSDRGQGKKLFF. As DNA, the CDR3 is TGCGCCAGCAGTGATCGGGGACAGGGGAAAAAACTGTTTTTT.

The chain is built from TRBV19 and TRBJ1-3; D is possibly TRBD1 (5 bases). The CDR3 consists of 15 residues. Trimming shortened V by 11 bases and J by 0 bases, and 17 bases separated the two germline ends. Looked up from germline, CDR1 is LNHDA and CDR2 is SQIVND (reference sequence). The CDR3 loop is CAVLREGPSGNTIYF. The CDR3 DNA sequence: TGTGCCGTGCTGAGGGAGGGGCCCTCTGGAAACACCATATATTTT. The full variable domain, in which reference TRBV19 and TRBJ1-3 provide the parts outside the CDR3, is DGGITQSPKYLFRKEGQNVTLSCEQNLNHDAMYWYRQDPGQGLRLIYYSQIVNDFQKGDIAEGYSVSREKKESFPLTVTSAQKNPTAFYLCAVLREGPSGNTIYFGEGSWLTVV.

V gene TRBV19 combines with J gene TRBJ2-1; 8 positions match TRBD1. The length of the CDR3 is 15 residues. V shed 7 bases, J shed 5 bases, and the junction held 10 bases outside the gene matches. Per germline, CDR1 LNHDA and CDR2 SQIVND (reference sequence). The CDR3 DNA follows: TGTGCCAGTACCGAACGAACAGGGGGGAACAATGAGCAGTTCTTC. Translation: CASTERTGGNNEQFF.

The chain joins TRBV6-5 to TRBJ2-7, with D perhaps matching TRBD2 (6 bases). This CDR3 has 13 residues. Trimming took 2 bases from V and 7 from J, leaving 12 bases between them. Germline V gives CDR1 MNHEY, CDR2 SVGAGI. CDR3 sequence: CASSYGRGGEQYF. The CDR3 bases are TGTGCCAGCAGTTACGGGCGAGGAGGGGAGCAGTACTTC.

The chain recombines TRBV19 with TRBJ1-5, with D hard to call. The germline V gene encodes CDR1 LNHDA and CDR2 SQIVND (reference sequence). V gave up 7 bases and J gave up 6 bases, with 16 bases separating them. This CDR3 contains 14 residues. The chain's CDR3 is CASTFGSTGQPQHF. CDR3 DNA: TGTGCCAGTACCTTTGGCAGTACGGGTCAGCCCCAGCATTTT. Variable domain in full (rest from reference TRBV19 and TRBJ1-5): DGGITQSPKYLFRKEGQNVTLSCEQNLNHDAMYWYRQDPGQGLRLIYYSQIVNDFQKGDIAEGYSVSREKKESFPLTVTSAQKNPTAFYLCASTFGSTGQPQHFGDGTRLSIL.